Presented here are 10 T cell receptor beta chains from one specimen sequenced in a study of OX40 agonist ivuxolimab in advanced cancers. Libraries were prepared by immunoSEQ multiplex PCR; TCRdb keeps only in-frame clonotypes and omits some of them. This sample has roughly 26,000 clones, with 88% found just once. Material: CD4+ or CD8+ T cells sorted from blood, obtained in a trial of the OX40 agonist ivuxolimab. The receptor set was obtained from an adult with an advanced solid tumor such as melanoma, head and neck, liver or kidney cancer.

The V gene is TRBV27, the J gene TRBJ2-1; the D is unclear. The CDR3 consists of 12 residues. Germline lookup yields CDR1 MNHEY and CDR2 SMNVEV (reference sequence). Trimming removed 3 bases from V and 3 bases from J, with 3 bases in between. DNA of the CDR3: TGTGCCAGCAGTTTGAACTACAATGAGCAGTTCTTC. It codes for CASSLNYNEQFF.

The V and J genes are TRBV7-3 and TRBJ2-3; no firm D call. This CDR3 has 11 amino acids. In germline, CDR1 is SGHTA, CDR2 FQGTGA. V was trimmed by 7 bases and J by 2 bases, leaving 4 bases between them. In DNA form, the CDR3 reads TGTGCCAGCACCATCACAGATACGCAGTATTTT. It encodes CASTITDTQYF.

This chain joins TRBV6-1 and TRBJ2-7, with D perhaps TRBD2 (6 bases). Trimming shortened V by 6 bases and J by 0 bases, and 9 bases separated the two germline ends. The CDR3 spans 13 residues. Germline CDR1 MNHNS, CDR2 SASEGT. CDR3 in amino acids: CASRATSSYEQYF. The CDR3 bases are TGTGCCAGCAGAGCGACTAGCTCCTACGAGCAGTACTTC.

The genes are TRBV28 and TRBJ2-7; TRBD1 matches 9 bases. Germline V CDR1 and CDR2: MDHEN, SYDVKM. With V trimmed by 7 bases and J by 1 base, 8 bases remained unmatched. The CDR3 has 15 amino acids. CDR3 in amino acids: CASNPGQGFSYEQYF. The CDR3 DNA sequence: TGTGCCAGCAATCCGGGACAGGGTTTTTCCTACGAGCAGTACTTC.

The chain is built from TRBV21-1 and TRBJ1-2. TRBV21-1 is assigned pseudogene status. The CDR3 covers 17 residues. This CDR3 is CASSKVPRSRGAYGYTF. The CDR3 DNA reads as TGTGCCAGCAGCAAAGTCCCCCGGTCGAGGGGCGCCTATGGCTACACCTTC.

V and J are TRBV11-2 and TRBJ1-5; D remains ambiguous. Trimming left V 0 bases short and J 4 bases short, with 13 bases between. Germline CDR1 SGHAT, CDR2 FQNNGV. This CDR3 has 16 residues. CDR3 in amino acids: CASSLDLGIMNQPQHF. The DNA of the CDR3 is TGTGCCAGCAGCTTAGATCTTGGGATAATGAATCAGCCCCAGCATTTT.

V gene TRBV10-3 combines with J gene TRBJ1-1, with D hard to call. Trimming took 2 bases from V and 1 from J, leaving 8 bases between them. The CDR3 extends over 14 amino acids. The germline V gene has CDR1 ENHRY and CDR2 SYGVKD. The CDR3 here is CAISEVMTNTEAFF. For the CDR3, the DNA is TGTGCCATCAGTGAGGTCATGACGAACACTGAAGCTTTCTTT.

This chain's CDR3 is CSAGPSPNTGELFF. Here the CDR3 DNA reads TGCAGCGCGGGGCCCTCACCTAACACCGGGGAGCTGTTTTTT. The V gene is TRBV29-1, the J gene TRBJ2-2; D may correspond to TRBD1 or TRBD2 (5 bases each). Trimming stripped 7 bases from V and 2 bases from J, with 14 bases between. Germline V lookup: CDR1 SQVTM, CDR2 ANQGSEA. The CDR3 consists of 14 residues.

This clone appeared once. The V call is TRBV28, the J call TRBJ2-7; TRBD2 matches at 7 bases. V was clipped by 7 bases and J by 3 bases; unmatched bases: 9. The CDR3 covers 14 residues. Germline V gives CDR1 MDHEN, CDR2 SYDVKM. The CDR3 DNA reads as TGTGCCAGCATCAGGAGCGGGGTGCACTACGAGCAGTACTTC. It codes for CASIRSGVHYEQYF.

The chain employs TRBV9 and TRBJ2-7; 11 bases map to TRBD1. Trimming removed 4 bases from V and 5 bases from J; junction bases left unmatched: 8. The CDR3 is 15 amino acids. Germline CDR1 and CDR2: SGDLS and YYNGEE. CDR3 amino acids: CASSIGTGGFNEQYF. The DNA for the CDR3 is TGTGCCAGCAGCATCGGGACAGGGGGTTTCAACGAGCAGTACTTC.